This TCR beta chain is drawn from a study of cytomegalovirus exposure and HLA in healthy donors. Study outcomes and limitations: It was reportedly the case that the classifier diagnosed cytomegalovirus status with high specificity and sensitivity. Specific recognition of CMV antigens was confirmed in vitro for three chains (all CMV-associated). Using a false discovery rate of 0.05, a later analysis showed that 15,000 to 20,000 TCR beta sequences were associated with HLA alleles. The study dropped some indistinguishable V segments, TRBV6-2 and TRBV6-3 among them.

This PCR relied on a set of 60 Vbeta primers and 13 Jbeta primers. Libraries were prepared by immunoSEQ multiplex PCR; TCRdb keeps only in-frame clonotypes and omits some of them. The sample lists over 150,000 clones; about four fifths were seen once. The V end lost 0 bases, the J end lost 11 bases, and 19 bases lay between the germline ends. The CDR3 is 15 amino acids. Germline lookup yields CDR1 MGHRA and CDR2 YSYEKL. Concerning this clone: The antigen is undetermined.

The J gene is TRBJ2-5, the V gene TRBV4-1, with a weak D call TRBD1 (6 bases). The sample taken for sequencing was PBMCs. This clonotype originated in a man younger than 45 in good health and CMV-seronegative. The CDR3 protein is CASSQDWTVQGEQYF. The CDR3 nucleotides read TGCGCCAGCAGCCAAGATTGGACAGTTCAAGGTGAGCAGTACTTC.